Included here is one T cell receptor beta chain sequence, with context. This entry comes from a study of blood T cell repertoires in COVID-19. Looking at the study overall: T cells, B-cell-depleted T cells, or PBMCs supplied cDNA or gDNA.

TCRdb's copy holds only in-frame clones and misses some; the assay was immunoSEQ multiplex PCR. Among roughly 280,000 clones listed, nearly 90% were seen once. CDR3 length equals 17 residues. In germline, CDR1 is MGHRA, CDR2 YSYEKL. V shed 0 bases and J 4 bases; nucleotides not matched to a gene: 4. In Cohort 3, a recovered donor had either two negative PCRs, clearance, or symptom resolution. The sample was PBMCs or T cells enriched from blood (not recorded which). The receptor was isolated from a woman aged 55-69 years who had recovered from COVID-19. The chain employs TRBV4-1 and TRBJ2-3; 13 nucleotides match TRBD2. CDR3 coding DNA: TGCGCCAGCAGCCAAGAGGGGACTAGCGGGGTATCAGATACGCAGTATTTT. It is translated as CASSQEGTSGVSDTQYF.